This T cell receptor beta chain stems from a study of T cell responses to AZD1222 COVID-19 vaccine (dated by TCRdb to about 2021). Turning to the overall study: Because spike-specific TCR depth and breadth did not differ between the two schedules, AZD1222 recipients who got a second dose at roughly 4 weeks were pooled with those who got a second dose at roughly 12 weeks. TCR sequencing covered fewer than 250 trial participants: 200 to 220 given two doses of AZD1222 and some 25 given two doses of MenACWY control vaccine. Trial participants were enrolled by age into 18-55, 56-69 and 70-plus year subgroups, with around 150, 28 and 57 TCR-sequenced participants respectively.

The CDR3 regions of human TCRbeta chains were analyzed by immunosequencing. The authors processed their data as follows. Repertoire TCRs were checked for matches against a reference library of SARS-CoV-2-specific TCRs that had been generated using the MIRA antigen-specificity platform. Breadth was defined as the fraction of unique TCRs that were SARS-CoV-2-associated, and depth was defined as the fraction of total T cells that were SARS-CoV-2-associated. Using the MIRA data, each spike-specific TCR was assigned both to the spike region to which the TCR was reactive and to a CD4 or CD8 class. Log10-transformed breadth and depth values were compared by one-way ANOVA with Sidak's multiple comparisons tests. In its TCRdb copy, this immuneACCESS table keeps in-frame sequences only and misses some clones. Where compared with another copy, unresolved V genes explain less than half of these, and the others have no known cause. V and J calls and clone size are as listed in that table; D and trimming were resolved from the DNA. Here the sample has tens of thousands of clones; 75% to 90% occur a single time. 5% to 6% of the sample is held by the ten biggest clonotypes.

Broad study findings and their caveats: No day 14 peak-response samples were available, so repertoires were characterized only after the peak T cell response. The whole spike protein was spanned by vaccine-associated CD4 TCRs, and dominant responses were seen in regions 160-218 and 743-854. Epitopes outside the regions mutated in the B.1.351 and B.1.1.7 variants were reportedly recognized by nearly half of the unique spike-specific TCRs. After two AZD1222 doses, spike-specific TCR breadth and depth were significantly higher than at day 0 and than in MenACWY recipients. Most participants were white British and females outnumbered males, and the authors suggested that clonal diversity may have been underestimated. Only a handful of AZD1222 recipients were SARS-CoV-2 seropositive at baseline, limiting conclusions about previously exposed vaccinees. In the small 56-69-year group, the increase in depth fell short of significance, most likely because of low power.

Sample time point, as interpreted from the label and publication: baseline before first vaccination. Vaccinee samples came from UK trials COV001 and COV002, including a single-blind randomized controlled phase 2/3 trial of AZD1222 (ChAdOx1 nCoV-19) in healthy adults. For TCRbeta chain sequencing, PBMC samples were collected from trial participants at day 0 and at day 28 after the second dose. The germline V gene gives CDR1 as MNHEY and CDR2 as SVGAGI. At the junction V is shortened by 6 bases and J by 0 bases, with 14 bases in between. Spanning cysteine to phenylalanine, the CDR3 consists of 15 amino acids. CDR3 DNA only is kept here, 45 bases in frame from base 1. Concerning this clone: Its antigen specificity is not known. The sample holds no much larger clone one base away, and base qualities are not on file.

This sequence was found in an adult in good health. The V gene is TRBV6-5 and the J gene is TRBJ1-1, with a weak D call of TRBD1 (5 bases match). Sequences were derived from peripheral blood, sampled on day 0 of AZD1222 vaccination. The bases are TGTGCCAGCAGGACACAGGAGAACATGAACACTGAAGCTTTCTTT. This codes for CASRTQENMNTEAFF.